Listed below are T cell receptor beta chains from one sample, sequenced in a study of cytomegalovirus exposure and HLA in healthy donors. TCRdb's table, derived via immunoSEQ multiplex PCR, lists solely in-frame clones and lacks some. Of 100,000 to 150,000 clones listed, approximately 80% are singletons. Source material: PBMCs. The receptors originated from a male donor in good health and CMV-seropositive. Each CDR3 is given with its conserved first and last residue. The D gene is left open where the match is weak. Not all rows give a size; the values are once, few, many and, for expanded clones, a class.

CASSLGSGEKSSYEQYF	TGTGCCAGCAGCTTAGGGAGCGGAGAGAAAAGCTCCTACGAGCAGTACTTC	TRBV7-9	TRBJ2-7	.	.
CASSPAEGISPLHF	TGTGCCAGCAGCCCCGCGGAGGGGATTTCACCCCTCCACTTT	TRBV6-6	TRBJ1-6	.	few
CASSVSYEQYF	TGTGCCAGCAGTGTATCCTACGAGCAGTACTTC	TRBV2	TRBJ2-7	.	.
CASSFTSGGATGELFF	TGTGCCAGCAGCTTCACTAGCGGGGGGGCCACCGGGGAGCTGTTTTTT	TRBV5-4	TRBJ2-2	TRBD2	.
CASSPWGTALSYEQYF	TGCGCCAGCAGCCCTTGGGGGACAGCCCTCTCCTACGAGCAGTACTTC	TRBV4-1	TRBJ2-7	TRBD1	.
CASSQDFQETQYF	TGTGCCAGCAGTCAGGACTTCCAAGAGACCCAGTACTTC	TRBV6-1	TRBJ2-5	.	.
CASSLRYTDTQYF	TGTGCCAGCAGTTTACGGTACACAGATACGCAGTATTTT	TRBV27	TRBJ2-3	.	.
CATSRQGGYDRETQYF	TGTGCCACCAGCAGACAGGGGGGCTACGATCGCGAGACCCAGTACTTC	TRBV15	TRBJ2-5	.	once
CASSLWGTVYEQYF	TGTGCCAGCAGTTTATGGGGGACAGTTTACGAGCAGTACTTC	TRBV28	TRBJ2-7	TRBD1	.
CASSLAQGIGEAFF	TGTGCCAGCAGCTTGGCTCAGGGGATTGGTGAAGCTTTCTTT	TRBV5-5	TRBJ1-1	.	.
CASSAAGGGYGYTF	TGTGCCAGCAGTGCGGCAGGGGGCGGCTATGGCTACACCTTC	TRBV6-1	TRBJ1-2	TRBD1	.
CASSLGGRGRETQYF	TGTGCCAGCAGCTTAGGAGGCAGGGGGAGAGAGACCCAGTACTTC	TRBV11-2	TRBJ2-5	TRBD1	.
CASSLMLRGSYEQYF	TGTGCCAGCAGCTTAATGTTAAGGGGGTCCTACGAGCAGTACTTC	TRBV7-9	TRBJ2-7	.	.
CASRVGQGNTGELFF	TGTGCCAGCAGAGTGGGACAGGGGAACACCGGGGAGCTGTTTTTT	TRBV7-2	TRBJ2-2	TRBD1	.
CASSPLQGSSYNEQFF	TGTGCCAGCAGTCCATTACAGGGGAGCTCCTACAATGAGCAGTTCTTC	TRBV28	TRBJ2-1	TRBD1	few
CASSLKGVRNSPLHF	TGTGCCAGCAGTTTAAAAGGGGTTCGGAATTCACCCCTCCACTTT	TRBV28	TRBJ1-6	.	.
CASLLGTVYGYTF	TGTGCCAGCCTTTTAGGGACAGTCTATGGCTACACCTTC	TRBV6-1	TRBJ1-2	TRBD1	once
CAISFEPGLYSYEQYF	TGTGCCATCAGCTTCGAGCCGGGACTGTACTCCTACGAGCAGTACTTC	TRBV10-3	TRBJ2-7	.	.
CATSRDRTSGANGLTF	TGTGCCACCAGCAGAGACAGGACCTCTGGGGCCAACGGCCTGACTTTC	TRBV15	TRBJ2-6	.	few
CASSQDRESGELFF	TGCGCCAGCAGCCAAGATAGGGAGTCCGGGGAGCTGTTTTTT	TRBV4-1	TRBJ2-2	.	.
CASSSAEGSTEAFF	TGCGCCAGCAGCTCCGCCGAGGGTTCCACTGAAGCTTTCTTT	TRBV5-1	TRBJ1-1	.	once
CATSRVQQSYNEQFF	TGTGCCACCAGCAGAGTACAGCAGAGCTACAATGAGCAGTTCTTC	TRBV15	TRBJ2-1	.	.
CASSLSGTRGYTF	TGTGCCAGCAGCTTATCAGGGACTAGGGGCTACACCTTC	TRBV7-2	TRBJ1-2	.	.
CAISEKRGPYEQYF	TGTGCCATCAGTGAGAAAAGGGGTCCCTACGAGCAGTACTTC	TRBV10-3	TRBJ2-7	.	.
CASGQSSYEQYF	TGTGCCAGTGGACAGAGCTCCTACGAGCAGTACTTC	TRBV2	TRBJ2-7	.	.
CASSPSPGTKGYNEQFF	TGTGCCAGCAGCCCTTCTCCCGGGACTAAAGGTTACAATGAGCAGTTCTTC	TRBV9	TRBJ2-1	TRBD2	.
CASGDILNIQYF	TGTGCCAGCGGGGACATCCTAAACATTCAGTACTTC	TRBV28	TRBJ2-4	.	few
CASIQRADYGYTF	TGTGCCAGCATTCAGAGGGCCGACTATGGCTACACCTTC	TRBV28	TRBJ1-2	.	.
CASSRDRGSTEAFF	TGTGCCAGCAGCAGGGACAGGGGAAGCACTGAAGCTTTCTTT	TRBV7-9	TRBJ1-1	TRBD1	.
CASSPGTGLTGEQFF	TGTGCCAGCAGCCCCGGGACAGGGTTGACGGGTGAGCAGTTCTTC	TRBV28	TRBJ2-1	TRBD1	.
CASSAGLTGELFF	TGTGCCAGCAGTGCCGGACTCACCGGGGAGCTGTTTTTT	TRBV6-5	TRBJ2-2	.	.
CASSKSRTGACNTIYF	TGTGCCAGCAGCAAAAGTCGGACAGGAGCGTGTAACACCATATATTTT	TRBV21-1	TRBJ1-3	.	.
CASSATGSSGNTIYF	TGTGCCAGCAGCGCTACAGGGAGCTCTGGAAACACCATATATTTT	TRBV6-1	TRBJ1-3	.	.
CASSLWGGANSNQPQHF	TGTGCCAGCAGTTTATGGGGGGGGGCGAATAGCAATCAGCCCCAGCATTTT	TRBV28	TRBJ1-5	.	.
CASSSVGRADGYTF	TGTGCCAGCAGCTCCGTGGGCCGAGCGGATGGCTACACCTTC	TRBV28	TRBJ1-2	.	.
CASSLDNRVGEQYF	TGTGCCAGCAGCTTGGATAACAGGGTAGGGGAGCAGTACTTC	TRBV5-4	TRBJ2-5	.	once
CASSLLAGAPNEQFF	TGTGCCAGCAGCCTACTAGCGGGAGCACCCAATGAGCAGTTCTTC	TRBV6-6	TRBJ2-1	TRBD2	.
CASSVGLNNEQFF	TGTGCCAGCAGCGTAGGTCTAAACAATGAGCAGTTCTTC	TRBV9	TRBJ2-1	.	.
CASSFGRVRPYEQYF	TGTGCCAGCAGCTTTGGTCGGGTAAGACCCTACGAGCAGTACTTC	TRBV13	TRBJ2-7	.	.
CASSRTSGSSYEQYF	TGTGCCAGCAGCCGGACTAGCGGGTCCTCCTACGAGCAGTACTTC	TRBV7-2	TRBJ2-7	TRBD2	.
CSGLTVYQETQYF	TGCAGCGGGCTGACAGTGTACCAAGAGACCCAGTACTTC	TRBV29-1	TRBJ2-5	.	once
CASSAGLSTDTQYF	TGTGCCAGTAGTGCGGGACTTTCCACAGATACGCAGTATTTT	TRBV19	TRBJ2-3	.	.
CASSLGTGASNQPQHF	TGCGCCAGCAGCTTGGGGACAGGGGCGTCCAATCAGCCCCAGCATTTT	TRBV5-1	TRBJ1-5	TRBD1	.
CATATGFYGYTF	TGTGCCACGGCGACAGGGTTCTATGGCTACACCTTC	TRBV5-3	TRBJ1-2	TRBD1	.
CASILGDGANGLTF	.	TRBV6-1	TRBJ2-6	.	few
CASSKGTGRYETQYF	TGTGCCAGCAGCAAAGGGACAGGGAGGTACGAGACCCAGTACTTC	TRBV21-1	TRBJ2-5	.	.
CASSVSQGGRFDEQYF	TGTGCCAGCAGCGTCTCTCAGGGCGGGAGGTTTGACGAGCAGTACTTC	TRBV9	TRBJ2-7	TRBD2	.
CASSPDRSPGAFF	TGTGCCAGCAGTCCTGACAGGAGTCCGGGGGCTTTCTTT	TRBV5-4	TRBJ1-1	.	once
CASSLGTGAYNEQFF	TGTGCCAGCAGTTTAGGGACGGGAGCATACAATGAGCAGTTCTTC	TRBV28	TRBJ2-1	.	.
CATSRDRTGFSYEQYF	TGTGCCACCAGCAGAGATAGGACAGGGTTCTCCTACGAGCAGTACTTC	TRBV15	TRBJ2-7	TRBD1	.
CASSLDDSSGNTIYF	TGCGCCAGCAGCCTCGACGACTCTTCTGGAAACACCATATATTTT	TRBV5-1	TRBJ1-3	.	.
CASSFLGTAPGYTF	TGTGCCAGCAGCTTCCTCGGGACAGCGCCTGGCTACACCTTC	TRBV7-2	TRBJ1-2	TRBD1	.
CASTRGNTEAFF	TGTGCCAGCACTAGGGGGAACACTGAAGCTTTCTTT	TRBV2	TRBJ1-1	.	.